The clone carrying this T cell receptor beta chain was counted at least ten times. The sample comes from a study of T cells in Graves' hyperthyroidism and ophthalmopathy. This CDR3 has 14 amino acids. Between the trimmed V and J ends, which lost 6 bases and 1 base, there was a span of 12 bases. Germline V gives CDR1 ENHRY, CDR2 SYGVKD. RNA transcripts yielded amplified TCR beta CDR3 regions. HTBI primers were employed in a first-round RT-PCR of the TCR CDR3. TCRdb analysed the multiplex PCR reads with MiXCR anew, one entry per CDR3 protein. The data contain approximately 380,000 distinct CDR3 sequences, about 18% of them seen just once; the ten biggest clones take up roughly 3.5%.

The receptor comes from a woman between 18 and 29 years old with Graves' hyperthyroidism. This rearrangement joins TRBV10-3 to TRBJ2-5; D gene uncertain. The sample taken for sequencing was blood. The CDR3 here is CAIRESGFQETQYF. CDR3 DNA sequence: TGTGCCATCAGGGAATCAGGATTCCAAGAGACCCAGTACTTC.